Each of the 30 T cell receptor beta chains below was sequenced from the same sample in a study of OX40 agonist ivuxolimab in advanced cancers. TCRdb's copy holds only in-frame clones and misses some; the assay was immunoSEQ multiplex PCR. The table includes about 71,000 clones, roughly nine tenths detected once. Sequenced material: CD4+ or CD8+ T cells sorted from blood, taken in a trial of the OX40 agonist ivuxolimab. The receptors come from an adult with an advanced solid tumor such as melanoma, head and neck, liver or kidney cancer.

Notes on this clone: This CDR3 is also generated by other DNA sequences in the sample. This rearrangement joins TRBV7-2 to TRBJ2-7; D is unresolved. V was shortened by 1 base and J by 6 bases, with 7 bases between the two germline ends. Germline-derived CDR1 and CDR2 are SGHTA and FQGNSA. The CDR3 is 12 residues long. In DNA form, the CDR3 reads TGTGCCAGCAGCTTAGGGCCGCTCGAGCAGTACTTC. Its translation is CASSLGPLEQYF.

The rearrangement uses TRBV13 and TRBJ2-7; D ambiguous. The V and J ends lost 1 base and 3 bases respectively, with 7 bases between them. The CDR3 is 13 amino acids. Germline V lookup: CDR1 PRHDT, CDR2 FYEKMQ (reference sequence). CDR3 sequence reads: CASSLADHYEQYF. CDR3 DNA: TGTGCCAGCAGCTTAGCGGACCACTACGAGCAGTACTTC. Full variable domain (remainder filled in from reference TRBV13 and TRBJ2-7): AAGVIQSPRHLIKEKRETATLKCYPIPRHDTVYWYQQGPGQDPQFLISFYEKMQSDKGSIPDRFSAQQFSDYHSELNMSSLELGDSALYFCASSLADHYEQYFGPGTRLTVT.

The chain links TRBV5-4 to TRBJ2-7, with 10 bases matching TRBD1. V trimming: 8 bases; J trimming: 5 bases; junction bases outside the gene matches: 7. The germline V gene has CDR1 SGHNT and CDR2 YYREEE (reference sequence). This CDR3 is 13 amino acids long. The CDR3 region is CASKGQGYHEQYF. The CDR3 nucleotides read TGTGCCAGTAAGGGACAGGGGTACCACGAGCAGTACTTC.

CDR3 sequence reads: CASSFTGIGSGANVLTF. The CDR3 nucleotides are TGTGCCAGCAGTTTCACAGGGATAGGCTCTGGGGCCAACGTCCTGACTTTC. The chain carries TRBV28 and TRBJ2-6; tentatively, D is TRBD1 (6 bases). With 3 bases removed from V and 0 bases from J, the gap between germline ends came to 12 bases. This CDR3 comprises 17 residues. Germline V CDR1 and CDR2: MDHEN, SYDVKM.

The V gene is TRBV11-2, the J gene TRBJ2-7, with no clear D. Between the trimmed V and J ends, which lost 6 bases and 0 bases, there was a span of 12 bases. This CDR3 is built from 14 residues. Germline V gene lookup returns CDR1 SGHAT and CDR2 FQNNGV. CDR3 sequence (DNA): TGTGCCAGCAGGATTGGCAGCGCCTCCTACGAGCAGTACTTC. Translating gives CASRIGSASYEQYF.

This clone was recorded once. CDR3 protein: CASTPVRSTGPYNEQFF. In DNA, the CDR3 is TGTGCCAGTACTCCCGTGCGGTCGACGGGTCCATACAATGAGCAGTTCTTC. This chain connects TRBV19 to TRBJ2-1; D is undetermined. Germline assignment: CDR1 LNHDA and CDR2 SQIVND (reference sequence). The ends were cut back, 7 bases at V and 4 bases at J, with 23 bases in the middle. The CDR3 extends over 17 amino acids.

The chain joins TRBV2 to TRBJ2-7, with D possibly matching TRBD1 (5 bases). The CDR3 extends over 12 amino acids. Germline V CDR1 and CDR2: SNHLY, FYNNEI. Trimming pared 7 bases from V and 2 bases from J, leaving 9 bases between. The CDR3 nucleotides are TGTGCCAGCAATAAGGACACCTACGAGCAGTACTTC. Amino acids: CASNKDTYEQYF.

The V call is TRBV4-1, the J call TRBJ1-4; weak D call: TRBD1 (6 bases). The CDR3 length is 22 residues. Per the germline V gene, CDR1 is MGHRA and CDR2 is YSYEKL. The ends were cut back, 0 bases at V and 5 bases at J, with 31 bases in the middle. DNA for the CDR3: TGCGCCAGCAGCCAAGATTCTCACTTGGCAATGACAGGCCGCCGGGGGAATGAAAAACTGTTTTTT. Translation: CASSQDSHLAMTGRRGNEKLFF.

The chain links TRBV27 to TRBJ2-5; 8 nucleotides line up with TRBD1. The CDR3 is made up of 15 amino acids. Germline-derived CDR1 and CDR2 are MNHEY and SMNVEV (reference sequence). The J segment lost 0 bases and the V segment lost 5 bases, leaving 5 bases of the junction unmatched. CDR3 loop: CASSQNRGYQETQYF. The DNA of the CDR3 is TGTGCCAGCAGTCAAAACAGGGGGTACCAAGAGACCCAGTACTTC.

The V and J genes are TRBV7-9 and TRBJ1-2; 9 bases fit TRBD1. V dropped 10 bases and J dropped 3; count of bases not matched to a gene: 6. The CDR3 is made up of 13 amino acids. Germline CDR1 SEHNR, CDR2 FQNEAQ (reference sequence). The CDR3 nucleotides are TGTGCCATCGGGACAGGGTGGGACTATGGCTACACCTTC. Translating it yields CAIGTGWDYGYTF. Full variable domain (remainder filled in from reference TRBV7-9 and TRBJ1-2): DTGVSQNPRHKITKRGQNVTFRCDPISEHNRLYWYRQTLGQGPEFLTYFQNEAQLEKSRLLSDRFSAERPKGSFSTLEIQRTEQGDSAMYLCAIGTGWDYGYTFGSGTRLTVV.

This sequence joins TRBV19 and TRBJ2-7; D remains ambiguous. V gave up 3 bases and J gave up 0 bases, with 6 bases separating them. Germline values: CDR1 LNHDA, CDR2 SQIVND (reference sequence). This CDR3 comprises 13 residues. This chain's CDR3 is CASSIDVSYEQYF. CDR3 DNA: TGTGCCAGTAGTATTGATGTCTCCTACGAGCAGTACTTC.

V and J are TRBV7-8 and TRBJ2-7; weak D call: TRBD2 (6 bases). Germline loops: CDR1 SGHVS, CDR2 FQNEAQ. Trimming cost V 5 bases and J 6 bases, with 20 bases left between them. The length of the CDR3 is 15 residues. The CDR3 spells CASSGGTNSLFEQYF. Here the CDR3 DNA reads TGTGCCAGCAGCGGGGGGACCAACTCTCTTTTCGAGCAGTACTTC.

This rearrangement joins TRBV28 to TRBJ2-7; perhaps TRBD1 as D (6 bases). Germline V gene sequence: CDR1 MDHEN, CDR2 SYDVKM. Trimming left V 6 bases short and J 1 base short, with 25 bases between. The CDR3 covers 18 residues. In DNA form, the CDR3 reads TGTGCCAGCAGCCCACTTCGGGACATGAAAGGATTTTCCTACGAGCAGTACTTC. This translates into CASSPLRDMKGFSYEQYF.

This chain connects TRBV12-5 to TRBJ2-3, with 8 bases fitting TRBD1. CDR1 is LGHNT, CDR2 FRNRAP, per germline. CDR3 length: 12 amino acids. The V segment lost 9 bases and the J segment 6 bases; nucleotides outside the gene matches: 5. Here the CDR3 DNA reads TGTGCTAGCCAGGGGGCTCACGATACGCAGTATTTT. Translation gives CASQGAHDTQYF. Based on the CDR3 plus reference TRBV12-5 and TRBJ2-3, the full variable domain is DARVTQTPRHKVTEMGQEVTMRCQPILGHNTVFWYRQTMMQGLELLAYFRNRAPLDDSGMPKDRFSAEMPDATLATLKIQPSEPRDSAVYFCASQGAHDTQYFGPGTRLTVL.

This chain uses TRBV18 with TRBJ1-3; D gene ambiguous. This CDR3 has 17 amino acids. V dropped 3 bases and J dropped 4 bases, with 19 bases sitting between them. CDR1 is KGHSH and CDR2 is LQKENI in the germline V gene. In DNA, the CDR3 is TGTGCCAGCTCACCTCCATATAGAACCTTACTGGGAAACACCATATATTTT. Translation gives CASSPPYRTLLGNTIYF. The full variable domain, its missing parts supplied by reference TRBV18 and TRBJ1-3, is NAGVMQNPRHLVRRRGQEARLRCSPMKGHSHVYWYRQLPEEGLKFMVYLQKENIIDESGMPKERFSAEFPKEGPSILRIQQVVRGDSAAYFCASSPPYRTLLGNTIYFGEGSWLTVV.

The CDR3 DNA reads as TGTGCCAGCACCCTAGGACGGGAAAACACCATATATTTT. This sequence encodes CASTLGRENTIYF. The chain links TRBV11-2 to TRBJ1-3; D unresolved. The CDR3 loop spans 13 amino acids. V was pared by 7 bases and J by 6 bases, with 13 bases between. From germline, CDR1 is SGHAT and CDR2 FQNNGV.

The chain employs TRBV27 and TRBJ2-3; 11 nucleotides agree with TRBD2. The V and J ends lost 2 bases and 1 base, in that order; junction bases with no gene match: 2. Germline CDR1 reads MNHEY; CDR2 reads SMNVEV (reference sequence). This CDR3 region has 16 residues. The DNA of the CDR3 is TGTGCCAGCAGTTTAATACTAGCGGGAGGCACAGATACGCAGTATTTT. Translating it yields CASSLILAGGTDTQYF.

This chain uses TRBV27 with TRBJ2-2, with 7 bases matching TRBD1. J was trimmed by 5 bases and V by 6 bases; bases with no gene match: 12. This CDR3 comprises 16 residues. In germline, CDR1 is MNHEY, CDR2 SMNVEV (reference sequence). CDR3 DNA sequence: TGTGCCAGCAGCCAAACGGACAGGCGCTTTACCGGGGAGCTGTTTTTT. This gives the protein CASSQTDRRFTGELFF.

CDR3 amino acids: CASSLQGETQYF. The DNA for the CDR3 is TGCGCCAGCAGCCTCCAGGGAGAGACCCAGTACTTC. The chain carries TRBV4-3 and TRBJ2-5; a weak D match, TRBD1 (5 bases). Trimming pared 4 bases from V and 4 bases from J, leaving 7 bases between. Germline V gene sequence: CDR1 LGHNA, CDR2 YSLEER. The CDR3 has 12 residues.

This chain connects TRBV2 to TRBJ2-3; D might be TRBD2 (5 bases). The V gene's germline CDR1 is SNHLY and CDR2 FYNNEI. V gave up 5 bases and J gave up 7 bases, with 10 bases separating them. There are 12 residues in the CDR3. The CDR3 nucleotides read TGTGCCAGCAGTCCCCGCGGGCATACGCAGTATTTT. Its translation: CASSPRGHTQYF. Using reference TRBV2 and TRBJ2-3 for the parts outside the CDR3, the full variable domain is EPEVTQTPSHQVTQMGQEVILRCVPISNHLYFYWYRQILGQKVEFLVSFYNNEISEKSEIFDDQFSVERPDGSNFTLKIRSTKLEDSAMYFCASSPRGHTQYFGPGTRLTVL.

The V gene is TRBV6-1, the J gene TRBJ1-1; 7 bases are a match to TRBD1. V shed 4 bases and J 4 bases; nucleotides not matched to a gene: 6. CDR3 length equals 14 residues. CDR1 is MNHNS and CDR2 is SASEGT in the germline V gene. The CDR3 nucleotides read TGTGCCAGCAGTGCCCAGGGGGTCCCCACTGAAGCTTTCTTT. This gives the protein CASSAQGVPTEAFF.

The rearrangement links TRBV28 to TRBJ2-7, with D perhaps being TRBD1 or TRBD2 (5 bases each). The V gene lost 6 bases and the J gene lost 3 bases, with 15 bases spanning the gap. The germline gives CDR1 MDHEN, CDR2 SYDVKM. The CDR3 is 14 residues long. The CDR3 DNA reads as TGTGCCAGCAGCGGCGCCGGGACGAACTACGAGCAGTACTTC. It yields the protein CASSGAGTNYEQYF.

This chain joins TRBV5-1 and TRBJ1-1, with D possibly matching TRBD1 (5 bases). V lost 4 bases and J lost 2, with 18 bases in between. The germline V gene has CDR1 SGHRS and CDR2 YFSETQ. The CDR3 covers 16 residues. CDR3 in DNA: TGCGCCAGCAGCCCGACCCGACAGAGTCTAAACACTGAAGCTTTCTTT. Translating gives CASSPTRQSLNTEAFF.

The chain uses TRBV6-5 and TRBJ1-1; D might be TRBD1 (5 bases). Germline lookup yields CDR1 MNHEY and CDR2 SVGAGI. This CDR3 is 14 amino acids long. V lost 2 bases and J lost 0, with 7 bases in between. CDR3 coding DNA: TGTGCCAGCAGTTACAACAGGTTGAACACTGAAGCTTTCTTT. Amino acid sequence: CASSYNRLNTEAFF.

The chain has TRBV27 and TRBJ2-7, with a tentative D call TRBD1 (6 bases). Germline CDR1 MNHEY, CDR2 SMNVEV (reference sequence). This CDR3 has 15 residues. Trimming removed 5 bases from V and 7 bases from J, with 21 bases in between. The CDR3 DNA reads as TGTGCCAGCAGTCCCGACAGGCCCCGGGTCCGGGAGCAGTACTTC. Its protein product is CASSPDRPRVREQYF.

The chain combines TRBV6-1 with TRBJ2-7; D is ambiguous. V gave up 5 bases and J gave up 3 bases, with 11 bases separating them. This CDR3 has 13 amino acids. Germline V CDR1 and CDR2: MNHNS, SASEGT. The CDR3: CASSLTEGYEQYF. For the CDR3, the DNA is TGTGCCAGCAGTTTAACAGAAGGCTACGAGCAGTACTTC.

The chain has TRBV11-2 and TRBJ1-2; D is unclear. Germline CDR1 SGHAT, CDR2 FQNNGV. The CDR3 loop spans 11 amino acids. V gave up 3 bases and J gave up 6 bases, with 5 bases separating them. The CDR3 nucleotides read TGTGCCAGCAGCTTGGGTAATGGCTACACCTTC. Protein sequence: CASSLGNGYTF.

V is TRBV4-3 and J is TRBJ1-1; D unclear. The germline V gene has CDR1 LGHNA and CDR2 YSLEER. V lost 1 base and J lost 1, with 4 bases in between. The CDR3 runs to 13 residues. CDR3 residues: CASSQVWNTEAFF. In nucleotides, the CDR3 is TGCGCCAGCAGCCAAGTGTGGAACACTGAAGCTTTCTTT.

This chain joins TRBV4-3 and TRBJ2-7; 7 nucleotides line up with TRBD1. V shed 2 bases, J shed 2 bases, and the junction held 9 bases outside the gene matches. The CDR3 is 16 amino acids. Germline-derived CDR1 and CDR2 are LGHNA and YSLEER. CDR3 bases: TGCGCCAGCAGCCAACACCACGACAGGGTAGCCTACGAGCAGTACTTC. This gives the protein CASSQHHDRVAYEQYF.

In DNA, the CDR3 is TGTGCCAGCAGTTACGGACAGGGGGAAACCTACGAGCAGTACTTC. Its protein product is CASSYGQGETYEQYF. This chain joins TRBV6-5 and TRBJ2-7; 10 bases are a match to TRBD1. The CDR3 spans 15 residues. Germline assignment: CDR1 MNHEY and CDR2 SVGAGI. Trimming cost V 2 bases and J 2 bases; bases outside gene matches: 3.